This T cell receptor beta chain originates from a study of control samples from healthy donors and cancer patients. V was shortened by 4 bases and J by 4 bases, with 20 bases between the two germline ends. The CDR3 has 16 residues. Germline CDR1 reads SGDLS; CDR2 reads YYNGEE. Produced via immunoSEQ multiplex PCR; TCRdb's table is partial and in-frame only. This table holds around 120,000 clones, roughly 84% found once. The TCR originated in a middle-aged man in good health. The sequencing input was blood. The genes are TRBV9 and TRBJ2-5, with a weak D call TRBD2 (5 bases). The CDR3 DNA follows: TGTGCCAGCAGCCCCCTTAACCTCGGACGGGGAGAGACCCAGTACTTC. It translates to CASSPLNLGRGETQYF.